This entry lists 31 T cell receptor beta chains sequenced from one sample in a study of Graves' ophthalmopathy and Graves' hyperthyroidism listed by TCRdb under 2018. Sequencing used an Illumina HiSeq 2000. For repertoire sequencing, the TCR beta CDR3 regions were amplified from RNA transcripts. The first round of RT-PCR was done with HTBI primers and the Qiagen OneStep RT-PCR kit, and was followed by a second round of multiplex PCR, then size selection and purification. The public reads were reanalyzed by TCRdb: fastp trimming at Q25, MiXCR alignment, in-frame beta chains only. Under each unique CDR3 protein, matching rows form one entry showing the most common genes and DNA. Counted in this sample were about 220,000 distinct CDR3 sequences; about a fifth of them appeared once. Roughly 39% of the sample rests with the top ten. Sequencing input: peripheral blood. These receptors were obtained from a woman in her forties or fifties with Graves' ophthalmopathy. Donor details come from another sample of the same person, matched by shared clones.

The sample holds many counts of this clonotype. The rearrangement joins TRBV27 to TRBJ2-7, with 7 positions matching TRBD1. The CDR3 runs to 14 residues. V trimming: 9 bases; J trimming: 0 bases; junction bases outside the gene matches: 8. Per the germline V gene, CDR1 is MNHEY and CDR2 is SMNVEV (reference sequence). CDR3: CARGFGDSSYEQYF. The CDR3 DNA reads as TGTGCCAGGGGTTTTGGGGACAGCTCCTACGAGCAGTACTTC.

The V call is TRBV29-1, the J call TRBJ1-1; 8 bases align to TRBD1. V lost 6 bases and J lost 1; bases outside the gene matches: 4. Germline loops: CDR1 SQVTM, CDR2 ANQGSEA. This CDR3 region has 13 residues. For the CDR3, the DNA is TGCAGCGTCATGACAGGGGCGAACACTGAAGCTTTCTTT. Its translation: CSVMTGANTEAFF.

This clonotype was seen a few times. In DNA, the CDR3 is TGTGCCCACGGAATTGGTGAGCAGTTCTTC. Its translation: CAHGIGEQFF. The chain is built from TRBV30 and TRBJ2-1; D is undetermined. The CDR3 totals 10 residues. V shed 8 bases and J shed 9 bases, with 11 bases lying between them. Germline loops: CDR1 GTSNPN, CDR2 SVGIG (reference sequence).

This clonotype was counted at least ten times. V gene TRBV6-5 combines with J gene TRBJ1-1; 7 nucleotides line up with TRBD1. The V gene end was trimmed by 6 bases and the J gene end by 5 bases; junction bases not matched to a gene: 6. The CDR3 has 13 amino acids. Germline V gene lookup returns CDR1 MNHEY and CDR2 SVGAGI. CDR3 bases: TGTGCCAGCAGGCAGGGGGAATGGACTGAAGCTTTCTTT. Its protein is CASRQGEWTEAFF.

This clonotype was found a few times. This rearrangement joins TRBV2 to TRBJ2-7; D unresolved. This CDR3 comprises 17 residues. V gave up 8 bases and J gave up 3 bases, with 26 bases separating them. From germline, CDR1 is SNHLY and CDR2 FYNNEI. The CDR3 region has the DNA TGTGCCAGCCGGAGACGACCCGAGGAAGGCCTGAGCTACGAGCAGTACTTC. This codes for CASRRRPEEGLSYEQYF.

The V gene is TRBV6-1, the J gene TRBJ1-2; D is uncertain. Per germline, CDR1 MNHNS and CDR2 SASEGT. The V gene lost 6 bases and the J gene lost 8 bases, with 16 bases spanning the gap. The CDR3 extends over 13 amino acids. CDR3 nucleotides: TGTGCCAGCAGGGCCACCTTGGAGCAAGGCTACACCTTC. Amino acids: CASRATLEQGYTF.

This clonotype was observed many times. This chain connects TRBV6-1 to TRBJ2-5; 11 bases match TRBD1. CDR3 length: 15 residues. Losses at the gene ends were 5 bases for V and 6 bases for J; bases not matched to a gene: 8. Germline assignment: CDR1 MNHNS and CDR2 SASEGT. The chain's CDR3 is CASSPGTGGGKTQYF. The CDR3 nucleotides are TGTGCCAGCAGTCCCGGGACAGGGGGTGGAAAGACCCAGTACTTC.

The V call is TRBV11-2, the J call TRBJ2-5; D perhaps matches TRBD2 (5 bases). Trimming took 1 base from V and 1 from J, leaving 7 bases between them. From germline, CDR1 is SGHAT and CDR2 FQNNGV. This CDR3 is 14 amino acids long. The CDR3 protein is CASSLGGSQETQYF. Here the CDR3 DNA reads TGTGCCAGCAGCTTAGGAGGGTCCCAAGAGACCCAGTACTTC.

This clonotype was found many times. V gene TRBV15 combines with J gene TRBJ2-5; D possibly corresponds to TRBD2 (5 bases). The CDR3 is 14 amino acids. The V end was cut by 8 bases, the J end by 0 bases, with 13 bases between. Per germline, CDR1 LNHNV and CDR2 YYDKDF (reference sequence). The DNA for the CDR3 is TGTGCCACCGGGAGTAAGGGTAACCAAGAGACCCAGTACTTC. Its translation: CATGSKGNQETQYF.

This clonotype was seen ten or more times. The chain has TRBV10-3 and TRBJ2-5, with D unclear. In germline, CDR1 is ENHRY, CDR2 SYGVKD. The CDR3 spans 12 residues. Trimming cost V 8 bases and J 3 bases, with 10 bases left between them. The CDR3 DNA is TGTGCCATCTCGACGAACGAAGAGACCCAGTACTTC. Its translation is CAISTNEETQYF.

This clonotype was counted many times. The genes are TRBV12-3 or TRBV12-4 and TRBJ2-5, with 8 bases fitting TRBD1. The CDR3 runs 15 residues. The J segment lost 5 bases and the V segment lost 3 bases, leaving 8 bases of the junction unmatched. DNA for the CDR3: TGTGCCAGCAGTTTGAGGACAGGGTGGGGGGAGACCCAGTACTTC. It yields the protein CASSLRTGWGETQYF.

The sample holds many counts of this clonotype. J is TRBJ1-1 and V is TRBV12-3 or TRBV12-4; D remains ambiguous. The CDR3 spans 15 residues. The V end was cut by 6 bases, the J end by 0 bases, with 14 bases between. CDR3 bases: TGTGCCAGCAGCCGGTCGGGCAAACTGAACACTGAAGCTTTCTTT. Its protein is CASSRSGKLNTEAFF.

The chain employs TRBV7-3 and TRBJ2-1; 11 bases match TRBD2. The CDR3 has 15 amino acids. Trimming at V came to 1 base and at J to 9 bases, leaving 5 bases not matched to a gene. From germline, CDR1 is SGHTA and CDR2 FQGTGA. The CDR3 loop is CASSLIAGGLSEQFF. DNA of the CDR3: TGTGCCAGCAGCTTAATAGCGGGAGGGCTAAGTGAGCAGTTCTTC.

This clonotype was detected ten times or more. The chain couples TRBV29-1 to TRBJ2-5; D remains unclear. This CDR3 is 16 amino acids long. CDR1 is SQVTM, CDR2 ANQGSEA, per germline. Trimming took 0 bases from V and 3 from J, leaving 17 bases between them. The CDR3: CSVEDIDRAQEETQYF. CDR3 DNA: TGCAGCGTTGAAGATATAGATCGGGCGCAGGAAGAGACCCAGTACTTC.

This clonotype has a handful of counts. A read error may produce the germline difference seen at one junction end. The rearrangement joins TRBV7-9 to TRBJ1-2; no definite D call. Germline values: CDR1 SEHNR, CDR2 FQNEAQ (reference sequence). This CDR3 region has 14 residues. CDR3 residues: CASSFSTGGEVYNF. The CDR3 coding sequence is TGTGCCAGCAGCTTCTCTACGGGCGGGGAAGTCTACAACTTC.

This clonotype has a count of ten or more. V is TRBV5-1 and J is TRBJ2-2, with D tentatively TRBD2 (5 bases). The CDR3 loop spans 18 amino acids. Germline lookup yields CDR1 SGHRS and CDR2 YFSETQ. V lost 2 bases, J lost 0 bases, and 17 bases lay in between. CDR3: CASSFNPQSGANTGELFF. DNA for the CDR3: TGCGCCAGCAGCTTCAACCCCCAGAGCGGAGCGAACACCGGGGAGCTGTTTTTT.

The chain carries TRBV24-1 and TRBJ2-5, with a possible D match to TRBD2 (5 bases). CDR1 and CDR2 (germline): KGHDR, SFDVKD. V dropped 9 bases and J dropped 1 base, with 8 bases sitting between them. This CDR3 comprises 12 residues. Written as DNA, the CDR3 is TGTGCCACCGGAGGCGGCCAAGAGACCCAGTACTTC. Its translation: CATGGGQETQYF.

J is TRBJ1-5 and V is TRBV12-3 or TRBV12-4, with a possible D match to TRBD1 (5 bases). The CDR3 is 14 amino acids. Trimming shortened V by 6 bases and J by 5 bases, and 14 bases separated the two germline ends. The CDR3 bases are TGTGCCAGCAGCCTAGGGGACGGCCATCAGCCCCAGCATTTT. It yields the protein CASSLGDGHQPQHF.

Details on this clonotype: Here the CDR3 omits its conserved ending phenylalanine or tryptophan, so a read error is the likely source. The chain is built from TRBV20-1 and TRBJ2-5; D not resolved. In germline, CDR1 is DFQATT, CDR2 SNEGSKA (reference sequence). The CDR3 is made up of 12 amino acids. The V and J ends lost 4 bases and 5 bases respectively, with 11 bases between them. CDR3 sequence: CSATTDGETQYL. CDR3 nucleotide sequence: TGCAGTGCTACCACGGATGGGGAGACCCAGTACCTC.

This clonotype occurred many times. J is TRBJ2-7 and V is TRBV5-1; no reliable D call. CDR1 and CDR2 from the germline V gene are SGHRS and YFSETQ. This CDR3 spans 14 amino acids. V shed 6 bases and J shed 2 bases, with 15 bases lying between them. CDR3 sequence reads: CASKDAALAYEQYF. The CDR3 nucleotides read TGCGCCAGCAAGGACGCGGCCCTCGCCTACGAGCAGTACTTC.

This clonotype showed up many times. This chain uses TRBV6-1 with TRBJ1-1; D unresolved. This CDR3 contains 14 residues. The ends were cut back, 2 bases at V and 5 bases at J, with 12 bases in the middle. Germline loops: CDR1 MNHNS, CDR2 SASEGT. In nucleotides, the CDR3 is TGTGCCAGCAGTGAATCGGCGGCGGGGACTGAAGCTTTCTTT. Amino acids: CASSESAAGTEAFF.

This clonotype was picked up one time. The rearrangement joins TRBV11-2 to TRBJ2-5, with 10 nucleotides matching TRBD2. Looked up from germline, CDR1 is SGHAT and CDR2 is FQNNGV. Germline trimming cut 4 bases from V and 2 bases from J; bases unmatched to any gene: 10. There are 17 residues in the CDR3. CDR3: CASSSLGLAAAQETQYF. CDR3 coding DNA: TGTGCCAGCAGCTCCCTCGGACTAGCGGCCGCTCAAGAGACCCAGTACTTC.

CDR3 in DNA: TGTGCCAGCAGCTCAACAGGGGCGGAACGCGAGCAGTACTTC. It encodes CASSSTGAEREQYF. The chain couples TRBV28 to TRBJ2-7; 7 positions match TRBD1. Looked up from germline, CDR1 is MDHEN and CDR2 is SYDVKM. This CDR3 region has 14 residues. V gave up 6 bases and J gave up 6 bases; unmatched junction bases: 11. Together with reference TRBV28 and TRBJ2-7, the CDR3 gives the full variable domain: DVKVTQSSRYLVKRTGEKVFLECVQDMDHENMFWYRQDPGLGLRLIYFSYDVKMKEKGDIPEGYSVSREKKERFSLILESASTNQTSMYLCASSSTGAEREQYFGPGTRLTVT.

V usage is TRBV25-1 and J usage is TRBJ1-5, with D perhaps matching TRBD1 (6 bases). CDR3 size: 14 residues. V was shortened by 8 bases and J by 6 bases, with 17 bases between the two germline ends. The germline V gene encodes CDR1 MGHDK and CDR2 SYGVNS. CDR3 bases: TGTGCCAGCGCCTTGACGGGGGCAAGTCAGCCCCAGCATTTT. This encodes CASALTGASQPQHF.

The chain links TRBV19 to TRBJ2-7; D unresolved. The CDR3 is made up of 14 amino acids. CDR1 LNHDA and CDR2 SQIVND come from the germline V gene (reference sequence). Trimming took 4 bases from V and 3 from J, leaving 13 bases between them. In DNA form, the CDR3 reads TGTGCCAGTAGTACCCCGGGTCGAGACTACGAGCAGTACTTC. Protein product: CASSTPGRDYEQYF.

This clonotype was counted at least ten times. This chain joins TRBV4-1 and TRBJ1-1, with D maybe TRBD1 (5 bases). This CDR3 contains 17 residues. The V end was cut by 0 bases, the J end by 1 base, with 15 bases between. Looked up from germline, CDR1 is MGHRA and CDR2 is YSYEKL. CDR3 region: CASSQERGDVGNTEAFF. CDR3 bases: TGCGCCAGCAGCCAAGAGAGGGGTGACGTGGGGAACACTGAAGCTTTCTTT.

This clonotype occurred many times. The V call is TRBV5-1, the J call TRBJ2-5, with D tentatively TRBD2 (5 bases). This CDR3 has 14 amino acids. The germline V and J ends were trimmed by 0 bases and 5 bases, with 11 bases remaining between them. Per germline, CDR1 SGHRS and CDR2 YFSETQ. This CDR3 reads CASSLAGQRETQYF. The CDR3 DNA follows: TGCGCCAGCAGCTTGGCCGGGCAGCGGGAGACCCAGTACTTC.

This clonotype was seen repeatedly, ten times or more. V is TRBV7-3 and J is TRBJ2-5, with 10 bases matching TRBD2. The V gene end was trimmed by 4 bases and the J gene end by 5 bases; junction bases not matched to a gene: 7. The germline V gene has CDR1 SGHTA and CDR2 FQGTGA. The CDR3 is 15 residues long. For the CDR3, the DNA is TGTGCCAGCAGCTCCCTAGCGGGAGTGGAGGAGACCCAGTACTTC. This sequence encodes CASSSLAGVEETQYF.

For the CDR3, the DNA is TGTGCCAGCAGGGGCATGAGGTTTGGCACTGAAGCTTTCTTT. Translated, it gives CASRGMRFGTEAFF. The V call is TRBV6-2 or TRBV6-3, the J call TRBJ1-1; D gene ambiguous. Trimming took 6 bases from V and 4 from J, leaving 15 bases between them. This CDR3 has 14 residues. CDR1 MNHEY and CDR2 SVGEGT come from the germline V gene.

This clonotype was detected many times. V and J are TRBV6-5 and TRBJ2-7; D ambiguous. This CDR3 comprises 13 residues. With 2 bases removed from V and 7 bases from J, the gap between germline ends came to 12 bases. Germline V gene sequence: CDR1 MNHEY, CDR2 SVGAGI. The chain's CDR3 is CASSYGRSREQYF. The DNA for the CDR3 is TGTGCCAGCAGTTACGGACGGTCGAGGGAGCAGTACTTC.

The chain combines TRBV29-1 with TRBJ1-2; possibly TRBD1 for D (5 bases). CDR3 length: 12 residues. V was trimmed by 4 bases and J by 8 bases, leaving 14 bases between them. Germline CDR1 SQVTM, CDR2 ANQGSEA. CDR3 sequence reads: CSVGEGVGGYTF. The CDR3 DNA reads TGCAGCGTTGGGGAAGGGGTGGGCGGCTACACCTTC. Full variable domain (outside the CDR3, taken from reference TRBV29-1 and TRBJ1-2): SAVISQKPSRDICQRGTSLTIQCQVDSQVTMMFWYRQQPGQSLTLIATANQGSEATYESGFVIDKFPISRPNLTFSTLTVSNMSPEDSSIYLCSVGEGVGGYTFGSGTRLTVV.